Below are 20 T cell receptor beta chains sequenced from a single sample in a study of T cells in women clearing cervical HPV infection. Repertoires were generated with immunoSEQ multiplex PCR, while TCRdb's copy carries only in-frame clones and drops some. The table counts about 24,000 clones; about 6% lies in the top ten. Sequencing used blood buffy coat. Receptors were obtained from a woman aged 18 to 75 with a cervical HPV16 infection that either progressed to CIN3+ or cleared (not recorded which).

This chain's CDR3 is CASSLPSGNQETQYF. The part of the CDR3 DNA that was read is TGTGCCAGCAGCTTACCGTCAGGGAATCAAGAGACG. This chain uses TRBV7-9 with TRBJ2-3; maybe TRBD1 (5 bases). The read ends 3 residues before the CDR3 terminus; that terminus is restored from the germline J gene. Per germline, CDR1 SEHNR and CDR2 FQNEAQ (reference sequence). CDR3 length: 15 residues.

Turning to this clone: The read ends 3 residues early relative to the CDR3; the germline J gene fills the gap. V usage is TRBV2 and J usage is TRBJ1-3; a possible D gene is TRBD1 (5 bases). The germline V gene encodes CDR1 SNHLY and CDR2 FYNNEI. Trimming shortened V by 7 bases and J by 6 bases, and 13 bases separated the two germline ends. The CDR3 has 13 amino acids. The sequenced part of the CDR3 DNA is TGTGCCAGCAATCAGGGCCTGGAAAACACC. Its translation is CASNQGLENT. Given in full, the CDR3 is CASNQGLENTIYF.

As regards this clone: The read stops 3 residues short of the end of the CDR3; the missing end is completed from the germline J gene. The chain employs TRBV11-1 and TRBJ2-2, with 7 nucleotides matching TRBD2. V dropped 5 bases and J dropped 5; count of bases not matched to a gene: 5. Per the germline V gene, CDR1 is SGHAT and CDR2 is FQDESV (reference sequence). The length of the CDR3 is 14 residues. The sequenced CDR3 bases are TGTGCCAGCAGCCCCACTAGCGCGACCGGGGAG. Protein: CASSPTSATGE. The whole CDR3 sequence is CASSPTSATGELFF.

As regards this clone: The read terminates 3 residues before the CDR3 end, so the remaining end is supplied by the germline J gene. This rearrangement joins TRBV29-1 to TRBJ1-1, with TRBD1 matching over 8 bases. Looked up from germline, CDR1 is SQVTM and CDR2 is ANQGSEA. Germline trimming cut 6 bases from V and 6 bases from J; bases unmatched to any gene: 9. The CDR3 sequence is 13 residues long. CDR3 DNA (partial): TGCAGCGTGGTAGACAGGGGAGTCGCTGAA. Translation: CSVVDRGVAE. In full, the CDR3 reads CSVVDRGVAEAFF.

On this clone itself: The CDR3 is cut off 3 residues early in the read; its end comes from the germline J gene. The chain uses TRBV13 and TRBJ2-1; 9 positions match TRBD1. Germline CDR1 is PRHDT and CDR2 is FYEKMQ (reference sequence). The CDR3 is made up of 16 amino acids. V dropped 5 bases and J dropped 3; count of bases not matched to a gene: 8. The CDR3 here is CASSVSGQGYYNEQFF. CDR3 DNA (partial): TGTGCCAGCAGCGTTTCGGGACAGGGCTACTACAATGAG.

Of note for this clone: The CDR3 goes on 3 residues after the read ends, and that part is filled in from the germline J gene. The genes are TRBV2 and TRBJ2-2, with TRBD2 matching over 15 bases. Germline V gene data show CDR1 as SNHLY and CDR2 as FYNNEI. The length of the CDR3 is 19 residues. V gave up 9 bases and J gave up 3 bases; unmatched junction bases: 14. The sequenced CDR3 bases are TGTGCCAGACAGGCCCGGACTAGCGGGAGGGTTGGAGACACCGGGGAG. This encodes CARQARTSGRVGDTGE. The whole CDR3 reads CARQARTSGRVGDTGELFF.

Comments on this clone: The read falls 3 residues short of the CDR3 end, and the missing part is taken from the germline J gene. V usage is TRBV7-9 and J usage is TRBJ1-5; the D gene is possibly TRBD1 (5 bases). The CDR3 loop spans 15 amino acids. The V end lost 0 bases, the J end lost 1 base, and 7 bases lay between the germline ends. From germline, CDR1 is SEHNR and CDR2 FQNEAQ (reference sequence). The CDR3 loop is CASSLAPGSNQPQHF. CDR3 DNA, as far as it was read: TGTGCCAGCAGCTTAGCCCCAGGGAGCAATCAGCCC. The full variable domain, with the rest looked up from reference TRBV7-9 and TRBJ1-5, is DTGVSQNPRHKITKRGQNVTFRCDPISEHNRLYWYRQTLGQGPEFLTYFQNEAQLEKSRLLSDRFSAERPKGSFSTLEIQRTEQGDSAMYLCASSLAPGSNQPQHFGDGTRLSIL.

With respect to this clone: The sequenced fragment ends 3 residues before the CDR3 boundary, so the rest is inferred from the germline J gene. The rearrangement links TRBV20-1 to TRBJ1-3; D is possibly TRBD1 (5 bases). Trimming took off 6 bases at V and 0 bases at J, with 9 bases between the two ends. The CDR3 totals 13 residues. CDR1 is DFQATT, CDR2 SNEGSKA, per germline (reference sequence). The CDR3 loop reads CSATDSSGNTIYF. The covered CDR3 bases are TGCAGTGCGACTGACAGCTCTGGAAACACC.

Concerning this clone itself: The missing CDR3 end, 3 residues past where the read stops, is filled in from the germline J gene. The V call is TRBV19, the J call TRBJ1-4; tentative D call: TRBD1 (5 bases). Per the germline V gene, CDR1 is LNHDA and CDR2 is SQIVND (reference sequence). The CDR3 consists of 13 residues. Trimming shortened V by 10 bases and J by 3 bases, and 12 bases separated the two germline ends. The CDR3 bases that were read are TGTGCCACCCGGGGGGAGGCTAATGAAAAA. Translated: CATRGEANEK. The entire CDR3 protein is CATRGEANEKLFF.

About this clone: The read ends 3 residues before the CDR3 terminus; that terminus is restored from the germline J gene. The V call is TRBV4-1, the J call TRBJ2-1; 8 bases are shared with TRBD2. J gave up 7 bases and V 3 bases, and 17 bases lay outside the gene matches. Germline V gives CDR1 MGHRA, CDR2 YSYEKL. This CDR3 comprises 18 residues. The CDR3 DNA, read in part, is TGCGCCAGCAGCCAGTCCCGGCTCGGGGGGGCGAGGAAGAATGAG. Protein: CASSQSRLGGARKNE. The whole CDR3 reads CASSQSRLGGARKNEQFF.

A note on this clone: The observed sequence ends 3 residues before the CDR3 terminus, with the missing tail filled in from the germline J gene. The rearrangement links TRBV10-2 to TRBJ2-1; D may be TRBD1 or TRBD2 (5 bases each). Germline V gene lookup returns CDR1 WSHSY and CDR2 SAAADI. The V gene lost 6 bases and the J gene lost 0 bases, with 9 bases spanning the gap. The CDR3 has 14 residues. This chain's CDR3 is CASRSGSSYNEQFF. The part of the CDR3 DNA that was read is TGCGCCAGCAGGTCAGGGAGCTCCTACAATGAG.

In the case of this clone: The read is 3 residues too short to cover the CDR3 end, so that end is filled in from the germline J gene. V gene TRBV19 combines with J gene TRBJ2-7; 11 nucleotides match TRBD1. The ends lost 9 bases at V and 2 bases at J; junction bases unmatched: 6. The CDR3 extends over 14 amino acids. Germline V gene lookup returns CDR1 LNHDA and CDR2 SQIVND (reference sequence). CDR3: CASTKGQGAYEQYF. The part of the CDR3 DNA that was read is TGTGCCAGCACCAAGGGACAGGGGGCCTACGAG.

Note on this clone: The read gets to within 3 residues of the CDR3 end, and the germline J gene fills in the rest. This chain uses TRBV13 with TRBJ1-4; D not resolved. CDR1 is PRHDT, CDR2 FYEKMQ, per germline (reference sequence). V lost 6 bases, J lost 8 bases, and 19 bases lay in between. There are 15 residues in the CDR3. Partial CDR3 DNA: TGTGCCAGCAGTCGCCGACAAGGGCATGGGGAAAAA. Translated, it gives CASSRRQGHGEK. The entire CDR3 is CASSRRQGHGEKLFF.

As for this clone: The observed sequence ends 3 residues before the CDR3 terminus, with the missing tail filled in from the germline J gene. The chain couples TRBV7-6 to TRBJ2-3; weak D call: TRBD1 (6 bases). Trimming took off 6 bases at V and 6 bases at J, with 19 bases between the two ends. The germline CDR1 and CDR2 sequences are SGHVS and FNYEAQ. The CDR3 is 15 amino acids. Incomplete CDR3 DNA: TGTGCCAGCAGTAGCTGGGGCAGGGGAAGGGATACG. Translated, it gives CASSSWGRGRDT. The full CDR3 is CASSSWGRGRDTQYF.

Note on this clone: The read terminates 3 residues ahead of where the CDR3 ends, so the germline J gene completes it. V is TRBV10-2 and J is TRBJ2-1, with unresolved D. Germline CDR1 is WSHSY and CDR2 is SAAADI. The length of the CDR3 is 13 residues. Trimming removed 6 bases from V and 9 bases from J, with 15 bases in between. The sequenced CDR3 bases are TGCGCCAGCAGCAGCAAGGGTCACGGTGAG. Its translation: CASSSKGHGE. The whole CDR3 protein is CASSSKGHGEQFF.

CDR3 bases read: TGTGCCAGTAGAGGCGGGGCGGGGCAGCCC. It codes for CASRGGAGQP. The entire CDR3 protein is CASRGGAGQPQHF. The chain carries TRBV19 and TRBJ1-5, with D possibly being TRBD1 (5 bases). Read sequence stops 3 residues before the CDR3 end, and the germline J gene provides the missing end. The CDR3 is 13 residues long. Germline values: CDR1 LNHDA, CDR2 SQIVND (reference sequence). Trimming took 6 bases from V and 7 from J, leaving 13 bases between them.

CDR3 residues: CASSQHRSSQETQYF. Incomplete CDR3 DNA: TGTGCCAGCAGCCAACACAGGAGTTCCCAAGAGACC. The chain links TRBV14 to TRBJ2-5, with TRBD1 as a possible D gene (5 bases). The sequenced fragment ends 3 residues before the CDR3 boundary, so the rest is inferred from the germline J gene. Per germline, CDR1 SGHDN and CDR2 FVKESK. V lost 2 bases to trimming and J lost 1 base, with 11 bases between them. This CDR3 is 15 amino acids long.

Comments on this clone: The sequence runs out 3 residues before the end of the CDR3; the remainder is reconstructed from the germline J gene. The rearrangement uses TRBV29-1 and TRBJ2-5; possibly TRBD2 for D (5 bases). With 8 bases removed from V and 5 bases from J, the gap between germline ends came to 15 bases. CDR1 and CDR2 (germline): SQVTM, ANQGSEA. This CDR3 comprises 12 residues. The CDR3 loop is CSTREVRETQYF. The part of the CDR3 DNA that was read is TGCAGCACTAGAGAGGTTCGGGAGACC.

Remarks on this clone: The read falls 3 residues short of the CDR3 end, and the missing part is taken from the germline J gene. The chain is built from TRBV10-1 and TRBJ2-1; 8 bases agree with TRBD2. CDR1 and CDR2 (germline): WNHNN, SYGVQD (reference sequence). The CDR3 runs 16 residues. V lost 5 bases and J lost 7; bases outside the gene matches: 13. Partial CDR3 DNA: TGCGCCAGCAGTCATCCCGGGGGGGATGGAGGGAATGAG. The encoded protein is CASSHPGGDGGNE. The full CDR3 reads CASSHPGGDGGNEQFF.

As concerns this clone: The read is 3 residues too short to cover the CDR3 end, so that end is filled in from the germline J gene. The chain links TRBV13 to TRBJ2-1; unclear D gene. The germline gives CDR1 PRHDT, CDR2 FYEKMQ (reference sequence). V was cut by 5 bases and J by 9 bases, with 8 bases left in between. CDR3 length: 11 residues. CDR3 region: CASSQKSEQFF. The CDR3 DNA, read in part, is TGTGCCAGCAGCCAAAAATCTGAG.